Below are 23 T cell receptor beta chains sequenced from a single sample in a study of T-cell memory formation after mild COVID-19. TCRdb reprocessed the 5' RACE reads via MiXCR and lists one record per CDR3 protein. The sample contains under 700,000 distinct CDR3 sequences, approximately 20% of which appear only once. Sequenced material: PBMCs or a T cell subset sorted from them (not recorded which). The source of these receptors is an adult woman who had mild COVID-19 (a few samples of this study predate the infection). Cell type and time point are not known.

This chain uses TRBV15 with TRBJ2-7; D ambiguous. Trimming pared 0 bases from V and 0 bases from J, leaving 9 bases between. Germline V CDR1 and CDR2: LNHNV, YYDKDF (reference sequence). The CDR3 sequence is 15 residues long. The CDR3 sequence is CATSRDQSVSYEQYF. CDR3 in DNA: TGTGCCACCAGCAGAGATCAGTCAGTCTCCTACGAGCAGTACTTC.

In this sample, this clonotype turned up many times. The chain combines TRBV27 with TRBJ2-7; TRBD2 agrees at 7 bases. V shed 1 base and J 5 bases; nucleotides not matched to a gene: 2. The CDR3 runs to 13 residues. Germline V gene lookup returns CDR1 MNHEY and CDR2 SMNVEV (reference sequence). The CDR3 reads CASSLYGLDEQYF. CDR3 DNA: TGTGCCAGCAGTTTATATGGACTAGACGAGCAGTACTTC.

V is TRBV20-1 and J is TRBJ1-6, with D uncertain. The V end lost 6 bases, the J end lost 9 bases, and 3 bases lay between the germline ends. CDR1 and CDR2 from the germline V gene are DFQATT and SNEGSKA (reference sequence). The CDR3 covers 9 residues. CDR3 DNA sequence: TGCAGTGCGAGTTCACCCCTCCACTTT. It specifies CSASSPLHF.

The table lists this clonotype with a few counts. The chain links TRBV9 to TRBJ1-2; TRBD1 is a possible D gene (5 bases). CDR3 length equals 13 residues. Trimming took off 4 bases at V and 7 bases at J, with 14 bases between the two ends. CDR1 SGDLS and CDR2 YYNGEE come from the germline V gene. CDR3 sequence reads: CASSSRGDRGYTF. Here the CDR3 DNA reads TGTGCCAGCAGCTCGCGAGGGGATCGTGGCTACACCTTC.

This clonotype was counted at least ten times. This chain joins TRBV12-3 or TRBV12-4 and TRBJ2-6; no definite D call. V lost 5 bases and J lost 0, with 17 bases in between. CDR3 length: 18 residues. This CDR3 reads CASSPRTRTSSGANVLTF. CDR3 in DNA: TGTGCCAGCAGTCCACGGACCCGTACCTCCTCTGGGGCCAACGTCCTGACTTTC.

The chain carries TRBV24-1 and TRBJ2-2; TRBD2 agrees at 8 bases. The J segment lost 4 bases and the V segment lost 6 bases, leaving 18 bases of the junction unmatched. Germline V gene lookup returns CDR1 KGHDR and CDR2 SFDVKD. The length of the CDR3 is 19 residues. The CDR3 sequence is CATSRSNRKRGPLTGELFF. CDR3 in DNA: TGTGCCACCAGTAGGTCCAACCGCAAGCGGGGGCCCCTCACCGGGGAGCTGTTTTTT.

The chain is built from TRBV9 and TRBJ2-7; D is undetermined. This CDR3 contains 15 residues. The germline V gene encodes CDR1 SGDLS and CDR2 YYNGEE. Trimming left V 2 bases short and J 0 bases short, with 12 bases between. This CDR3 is CASSVADRPSYEQYF. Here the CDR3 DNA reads TGTGCCAGCAGCGTTGCGGACCGACCCTCCTACGAGCAGTACTTC. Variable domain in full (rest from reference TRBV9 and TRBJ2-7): DSGVTQTPKHLITATGQRVTLRCSPRSGDLSVYWYQQSLDQGLQFLIQYYNGEERAKGNILERFSAQQFPDLHSELNLSSLELGDSALYFCASSVADRPSYEQYFGPGTRLTVT.

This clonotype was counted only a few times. Written as DNA, the CDR3 is TGTGCCAGCAGTTACTCGACTTGGTCTAGCGGGGGAGAGCAAGAGACCCAGTACTTC. Encoded protein: CASSYSTWSSGGEQETQYF. The chain carries TRBV6-5 and TRBJ2-5, with 10 bases matching TRBD2. The length of the CDR3 is 19 residues. The V gene's germline CDR1 is MNHEY and CDR2 SVGAGI. The J segment lost 2 bases and the V segment lost 0 bases, leaving 12 bases of the junction unmatched.

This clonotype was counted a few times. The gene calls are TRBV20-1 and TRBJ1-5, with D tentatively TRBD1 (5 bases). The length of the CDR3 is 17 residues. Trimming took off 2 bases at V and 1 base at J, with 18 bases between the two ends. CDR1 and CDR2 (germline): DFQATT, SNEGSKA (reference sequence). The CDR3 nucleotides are TGCAGTGCTAGACGACCCGCCCCTAGACAGAGCAATCAGCCCCAGCATTTT. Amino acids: CSARRPAPRQSNQPQHF.

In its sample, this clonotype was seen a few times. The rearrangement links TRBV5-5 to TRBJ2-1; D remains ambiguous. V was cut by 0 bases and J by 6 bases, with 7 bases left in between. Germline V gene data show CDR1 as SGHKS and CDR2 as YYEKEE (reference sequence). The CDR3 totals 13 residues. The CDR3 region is CASSLDRFNEQFF. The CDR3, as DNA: TGTGCCAGCAGCTTGGACCGATTCAATGAGCAGTTCTTC. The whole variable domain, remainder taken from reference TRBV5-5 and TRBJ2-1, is DAGVTQSPTHLIKTRGQQVTLRCSPISGHKSVSWYQQVLGQGPQFIFQYYEKEERGRGNFPDRFSARQFPNYSSELNVNALLLGDSALYLCASSLDRFNEQFFGPGTRLTVL.

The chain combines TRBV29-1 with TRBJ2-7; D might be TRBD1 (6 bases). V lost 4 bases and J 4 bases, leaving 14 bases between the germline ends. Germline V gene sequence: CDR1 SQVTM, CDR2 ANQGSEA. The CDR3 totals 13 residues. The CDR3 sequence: CSVVDGGGYEQYF. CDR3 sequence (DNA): TGCAGCGTTGTAGATGGGGGCGGGTACGAGCAGTACTTC.

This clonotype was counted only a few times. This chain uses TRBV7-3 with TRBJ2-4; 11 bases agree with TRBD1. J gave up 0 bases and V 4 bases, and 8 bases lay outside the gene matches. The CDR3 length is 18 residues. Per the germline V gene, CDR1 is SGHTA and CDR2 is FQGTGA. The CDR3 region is CASSSSQGQGEAKNIQYF. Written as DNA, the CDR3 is TGTGCCAGCAGCTCTAGCCAGGGACAGGGGGAAGCCAAAAACATTCAGTACTTC. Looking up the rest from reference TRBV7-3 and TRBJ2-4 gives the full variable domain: GAGVSQTPSNKVTEKGKYVELRCDPISGHTALYWYRQSLGQGPEFLIYFQGTGAADDSGLPNDRFFAVRPEGSVSTLKIQRTERGDSAVYLCASSSSQGQGEAKNIQYFGAGTRLSVL.

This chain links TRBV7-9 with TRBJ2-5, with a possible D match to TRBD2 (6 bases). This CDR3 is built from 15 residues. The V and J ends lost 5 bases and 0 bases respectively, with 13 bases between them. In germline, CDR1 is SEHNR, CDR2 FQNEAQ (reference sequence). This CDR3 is CASSDGRGYQETQYF. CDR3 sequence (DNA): TGTGCCAGCAGCGACGGGCGGGGCTACCAAGAGACCCAGTACTTC.

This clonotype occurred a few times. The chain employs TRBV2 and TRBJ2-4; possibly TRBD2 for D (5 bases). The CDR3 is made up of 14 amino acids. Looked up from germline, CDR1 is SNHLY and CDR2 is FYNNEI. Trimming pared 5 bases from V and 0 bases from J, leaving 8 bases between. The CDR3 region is CASSRGLAKNIQYF. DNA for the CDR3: TGTGCCAGCAGTCGCGGACTAGCCAAAAACATTCAGTACTTC.

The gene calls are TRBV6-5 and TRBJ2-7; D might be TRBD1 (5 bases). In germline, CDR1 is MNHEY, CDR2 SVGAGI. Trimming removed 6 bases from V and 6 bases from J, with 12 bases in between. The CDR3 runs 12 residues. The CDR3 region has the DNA TGTGCCAGCAGGAGACAGTTGGGCGAGCAGTACTTC. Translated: CASRRQLGEQYF.

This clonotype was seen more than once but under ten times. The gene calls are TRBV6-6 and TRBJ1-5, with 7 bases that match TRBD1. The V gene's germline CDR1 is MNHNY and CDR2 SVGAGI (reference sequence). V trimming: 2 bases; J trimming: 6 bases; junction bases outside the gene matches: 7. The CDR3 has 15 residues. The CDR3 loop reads CASSYPAAGGQPQHF. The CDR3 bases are TGTGCCAGCAGTTACCCCGCGGCAGGGGGTCAGCCCCAGCATTTT.

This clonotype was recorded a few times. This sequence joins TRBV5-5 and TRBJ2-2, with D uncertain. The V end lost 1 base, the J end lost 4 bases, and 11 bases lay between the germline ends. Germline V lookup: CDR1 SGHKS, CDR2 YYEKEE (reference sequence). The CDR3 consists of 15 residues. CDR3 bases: TGTGCCAGCAGCTTGCATACGGATGTCACCGGGGAGCTGTTTTTT. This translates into CASSLHTDVTGELFF.

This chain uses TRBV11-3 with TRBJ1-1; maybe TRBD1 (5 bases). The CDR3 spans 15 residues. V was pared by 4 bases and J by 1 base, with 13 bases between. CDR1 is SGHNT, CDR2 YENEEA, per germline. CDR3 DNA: TGTGCCAGCAGCTCCCGGGGGACGTGGAACACTGAAGCTTTCTTT. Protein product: CASSSRGTWNTEAFF.

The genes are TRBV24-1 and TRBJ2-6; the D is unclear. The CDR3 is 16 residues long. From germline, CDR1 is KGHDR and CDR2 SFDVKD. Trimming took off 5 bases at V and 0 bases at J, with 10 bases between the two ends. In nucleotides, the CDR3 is TGTGCCACCAGTGGTCCCACTAACTCTGGGGCCAACGTCCTGACTTTC. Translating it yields CATSGPTNSGANVLTF.

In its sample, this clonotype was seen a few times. The CDR3 DNA is TGTGCCAGCAGCTTAGATGGCGGGGGAAGCACAGATACGCAGTATTTT. Protein: CASSLDGGGSTDTQYF. The chain joins TRBV7-9 to TRBJ2-3; 7 bases align to TRBD2. J was trimmed by 0 bases and V by 1 base; bases with no gene match: 4. Per the germline V gene, CDR1 is SEHNR and CDR2 is FQNEAQ (reference sequence). This CDR3 region has 16 residues. The entire variable domain, with the rest obtained from reference TRBV7-9 and TRBJ2-3, is as follows: DTGVSQNPRHKITKRGQNVTFRCDPISEHNRLYWYRQTLGQGPEFLTYFQNEAQLEKSRLLSDRFSAERPKGSFSTLEIQRTEQGDSAMYLCASSLDGGGSTDTQYFGPGTRLTVL.

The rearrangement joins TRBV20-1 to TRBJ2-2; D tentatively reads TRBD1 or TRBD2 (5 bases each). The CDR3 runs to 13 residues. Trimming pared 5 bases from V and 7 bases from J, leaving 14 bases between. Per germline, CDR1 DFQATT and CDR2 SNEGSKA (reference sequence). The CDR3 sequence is CSARGTGGGELFF. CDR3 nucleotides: TGCAGTGCTCGAGGGACGGGTGGCGGGGAGCTGTTTTTT.

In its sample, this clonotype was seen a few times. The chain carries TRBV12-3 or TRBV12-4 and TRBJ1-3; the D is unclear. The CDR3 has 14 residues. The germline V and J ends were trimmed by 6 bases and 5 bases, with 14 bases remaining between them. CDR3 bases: TGTGCCAGCAGGCCCAGCGGGCAAAGAAACACCATATATTTT. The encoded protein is CASRPSGQRNTIYF.

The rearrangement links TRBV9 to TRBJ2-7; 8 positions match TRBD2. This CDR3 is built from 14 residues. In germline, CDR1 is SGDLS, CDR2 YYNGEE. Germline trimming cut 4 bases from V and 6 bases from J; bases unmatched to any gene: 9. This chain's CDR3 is CASSPQSGGSEQYF. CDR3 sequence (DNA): TGTGCCAGCAGCCCCCAGTCGGGGGGGTCCGAGCAGTACTTC.